The subject of this entry is one T cell receptor beta chain. The source of the sample is a study of blood T cell repertoires in COVID-19. For the study at large: Samples of COVID-19 (acute and convalescent) were obtained from the United States, Italy and Spain.

As handled by the study authors: Estimation of nucleated cell counts relied on the amplification of reference gene primers. Using immunoSEQ multiplex PCR, the repertoire was profiled, and TCRdb retains in-frame clones only, with some absent. V and J calls and clone size are copied from that table; D and trimming were computed from the DNA. The sample includes around 200,000 clones, 88% seen only once; the top ten take 1.6%. V lost 3 bases to trimming and J lost 3 bases; unmatched junction nucleotides: 1. The CDR3 consists of 15 residues. Germline CDR1 MDHEN, CDR2 SYDVKM. The specimen was peripheral blood. This TCR came from a young man with active or convalescent COVID-19. This rearrangement joins TRBV28 to TRBJ2-1, with 11 bases that match TRBD2. CDR3 nucleotides: TGTGCCAGCAGTTTGACTAGCGGGAACTACAATGAGCAGTTCTTC. Translation: CASSLTSGNYNEQFF. The entire variable domain, with the rest obtained from reference TRBV28 and TRBJ2-1, is as follows: DVKVTQSSRYLVKRTGEKVFLECVQDMDHENMFWYRQDPGLGLRLIYFSYDVKMKEKGDIPEGYSVSREKKERFSLILESASTNQTSMYLCASSLTSGNYNEQFFGPGTRLTVL.